These 21 T cell receptor beta chains came from one sample sequenced in a study of shared clonotypes between healthy human individuals. The data were produced by immunoSEQ multiplex PCR, yet TCRdb's version contains in-frame clones alone and is incomplete. The profile shows approximately 1,000,000 clones, 75% to 85% of them singletons. Sample: memory CD4+ T cells from PBMCs. Documented subset: CD45RA-negative fraction. These receptors all come from a man between 18 and 29 years old in good health. Some clones in this sample may be carry-over from other donors' samples.

The genes are TRBV9 and TRBJ2-3; tentatively, D is TRBD2 (5 bases). Germline-derived CDR1 and CDR2 are SGDLS and YYNGEE. The CDR3 contains 14 residues. V was pared by 3 bases and J by 6 bases, with 14 bases between. The CDR3 loop is CASSDRTAADTQYF. The CDR3 bases are TGTGCCAGCAGCGATAGGACTGCGGCGGATACGCAGTATTTT.

The rearrangement links TRBV7-2 to TRBJ1-5; no firm D call. The V end lost 1 base, the J end lost 4 bases, and 11 bases lay between the germline ends. The CDR3 sequence is 15 residues long. Germline V CDR1 and CDR2: SGHTA, FQGNSA. The DNA for the CDR3 is TGTGCCAGCAGCTTAGTCGGCGGCCCAAATCAGCCCCAGCATTTT. Encoded protein: CASSLVGGPNQPQHF. Variable domain in full (rest from reference TRBV7-2 and TRBJ1-5): GAGVSQSPSNKVTEKGKDVELRCDPISGHTALYWYRQSLGQGLEFLIYFQGNSAPDKSGLPSDRFSAERTGGSVSTLTIQRTQQEDSAVYLCASSLVGGPNQPQHFGDGTRLSIL.

The chain links TRBV5-5 to TRBJ1-2, with TRBD1 as a possible D gene (5 bases). This CDR3 comprises 13 residues. Trimming removed 4 bases from V and 4 bases from J, with 11 bases in between. From germline, CDR1 is SGHKS and CDR2 YYEKEE (reference sequence). CDR3 loop: CASSTDIVYGYTF. The CDR3 coding sequence is TGTGCCAGCAGCACGGACATCGTCTATGGCTACACCTTC.

This chain uses TRBV7-2 with TRBJ2-3; weak D call: TRBD1 (5 bases). V lost 5 bases and J lost 3, with 18 bases in between. This CDR3 contains 16 residues. Germline CDR1 is SGHTA and CDR2 is FQGNSA. CDR3 bases: TGTGCCAGCAGCGTGTATGGGGCTCCGTGGACAGATACGCAGTATTTT. The encoded protein is CASSVYGAPWTDTQYF.

With regard to this clone: Other nucleotide sequences from this sample produce the same CDR3. The V call is TRBV6-1, the J call TRBJ2-3; 15 nucleotides agree with TRBD2. Per germline, CDR1 MNHNS and CDR2 SASEGT. CDR3 length: 16 residues. V trimming: 0 bases; J trimming: 6 bases; junction bases outside the gene matches: 1. CDR3 region: CASSEAGTSGRDTQYF. CDR3 DNA: TGTGCCAGCAGTGAAGCAGGGACTAGCGGGAGGGATACGCAGTATTTT.

V gene TRBV15 combines with J gene TRBJ2-4; 9 bases agree with TRBD2. V lost 5 bases and J lost 1; bases outside the gene matches: 6. Germline V gives CDR1 LNHNV, CDR2 YYDKDF (reference sequence). The CDR3 runs to 16 residues. The CDR3 here is CATSGSGSGAKNIQYF. The CDR3 coding sequence is TGTGCCACCAGCGGTAGCGGGAGCGGGGCCAAAAACATTCAGTACTTC.

This rearrangement joins TRBV10-3 to TRBJ2-1; 10 bases fit TRBD2. J gave up 7 bases and V 2 bases, and 11 bases lay outside the gene matches. Germline values: CDR1 ENHRY, CDR2 SYGVKD. This CDR3 comprises 17 residues. The CDR3, as DNA: TGTGCCATCAGTGAGGTCTCTAGCGGGAGTTCAGGGAATGAGCAGTTCTTC. This codes for CAISEVSSGSSGNEQFF.

The chain carries TRBV29-1 and TRBJ2-7; TRBD1 agrees at 8 bases. This CDR3 spans 12 amino acids. V was pared by 7 bases and J by 1 base, with 3 bases of the junction left unmatched. CDR1 is SQVTM, CDR2 ANQGSEA, per germline. CDR3 in amino acids: CSGGTGSYEQYF. CDR3 nucleotide sequence: TGCAGCGGAGGGACAGGTTCCTACGAGCAGTACTTC.

The gene calls are TRBV6-6 and TRBJ2-7, with TRBD2 identical over 10 bases. CDR1 and CDR2 (germline): MNHNY, SVGAGI (reference sequence). The CDR3 extends over 16 amino acids. The junction had 4 bases not matched to a gene; V was cut back by 2 bases and J by 0 bases. The CDR3 coding sequence is TGTGCCAGCAGTTACAGGGCTAGCGGGAGCTCCTACGAGCAGTACTTC. Its translation: CASSYRASGSSYEQYF.

The V gene is TRBV11-3, the J gene TRBJ2-1, with D hard to call. This CDR3 spans 12 amino acids. CDR1 and CDR2 (germline): SGHNT, YENEEA. Between the trimmed V and J ends, which lost 0 bases and 12 bases, there was a span of 9 bases. This chain's CDR3 is CASSLEGMGQFF. In DNA, the CDR3 is TGTGCCAGCAGCTTAGAGGGGATGGGGCAGTTCTTC.

The chain combines TRBV4-2 with TRBJ2-2, with a possible D match to TRBD1 (6 bases). V was trimmed by 1 base and J by 3 bases, leaving 12 bases between them. The length of the CDR3 is 16 residues. Germline values: CDR1 LGHNA, CDR2 YNFKEQ. The CDR3 here is CASSQVTGRYTGELFF. In DNA form, the CDR3 reads TGTGCCAGCAGCCAAGTTACAGGGAGATACACCGGGGAGCTGTTTTTT.

The V gene is TRBV6-1, the J gene TRBJ2-7; D gene uncertain. Between the trimmed V and J ends, which lost 6 bases and 4 bases, there was a span of 10 bases. The CDR3 totals 12 residues. Germline CDR1 reads MNHNS; CDR2 reads SASEGT. This chain's CDR3 is CASRPGRYEQYF. The CDR3 nucleotides read TGTGCCAGCAGACCCGGTCGGTACGAGCAGTACTTC.

V usage is TRBV9 and J usage is TRBJ2-2, with 13 bases aligning to TRBD2. The CDR3 consists of 19 residues. The trim removed 0 bases at V and 4 bases at J, leaving 9 bases unmatched. The germline V gene encodes CDR1 SGDLS and CDR2 YYNGEE. DNA for the CDR3: TGTGCCAGCAGCGTAGGAACTAGCGGGAGGGCCCTGGGCACCGGGGAGCTGTTTTTT. Translated: CASSVGTSGRALGTGELFF.

The V and J genes are TRBV18 and TRBJ1-1; 9 bases fit TRBD1. The CDR3 has 14 residues. After removal of 4 bases from V and 4 bases from J, the junction contained 4 bases not matched to a gene. From germline, CDR1 is KGHSH and CDR2 LQKENI. The CDR3: CASSLTGGATEAFF. The CDR3 DNA reads TGTGCCAGCTCACTCACAGGGGGCGCCACTGAAGCTTTCTTT.

The chain links TRBV27 to TRBJ2-5; 13 bases agree with TRBD2. Germline CDR1 MNHEY, CDR2 SMNVEV (reference sequence). V was pared by 5 bases and J by 5 bases, with 5 bases of the junction left unmatched. The CDR3 has 15 residues. This chain's CDR3 is CASSTQTSGRETQYF. CDR3 in DNA: TGTGCCAGCAGTACTCAGACTAGCGGGAGGGAGACCCAGTACTTC.

The sample holds one count of this clone. This chain's CDR3 is CASSQPGTQPEEAFF. CDR3 in DNA: TGTGCCAGCAGCCAACCCGGGACACAGCCCGAAGAAGCTTTCTTT. This chain links TRBV4-2 with TRBJ1-1; possible D gene TRBD1, 6 bases. The CDR3 is made up of 15 amino acids. The V end lost 2 bases, the J end lost 8 bases, and 18 bases lay between the germline ends. Germline V gene data show CDR1 as LGHNA and CDR2 as YNFKEQ.

The chain employs TRBV18 and TRBJ2-2; D is uncertain. With 0 bases removed from V and 8 bases from J, the gap between germline ends came to 10 bases. The CDR3 is 14 residues long. The germline gives CDR1 KGHSH, CDR2 LQKENI. The CDR3 bases are TGTGCCAGCTCACCACCTGCTGGAATTGGGGAGCTGTTTTTT. It specifies CASSPPAGIGELFF.

V is TRBV15 and J is TRBJ1-3; no clear D. Germline V gives CDR1 LNHNV, CDR2 YYDKDF (reference sequence). This CDR3 contains 12 residues. V lost 3 bases, J lost 4 bases, and 4 bases lay in between. CDR3 amino acids: CATSRLGNTIYF. The CDR3 DNA follows: TGTGCCACCAGCAGGCTCGGAAACACCATATATTTT.

With regard to this clone: Possible read error: a much larger clone is one base away. Other nucleotide sequences in the sample specify the same CDR3. The chain uses TRBV5-1 and TRBJ1-1, with D possibly being TRBD1 (5 bases). With 5 bases removed from V and 3 bases from J, the gap between germline ends came to 5 bases. The V gene's germline CDR1 is SGHRS and CDR2 YFSETQ. The CDR3 totals 11 residues. Written as DNA, the CDR3 is TGCGCCAGCAGGGGGGACACTGAAGCTTTCTTT. This translates into CASRGDTEAFF.

V gene TRBV18 combines with J gene TRBJ1-2; D may be TRBD1 (6 bases). The length of the CDR3 is 15 residues. V lost 6 bases and J lost 1, with 15 bases in between. The germline V gene has CDR1 KGHSH and CDR2 LQKENI. CDR3 loop: CASSQGRVGNYGYTF. The CDR3 DNA reads TGTGCCAGCTCGCAGGGGAGAGTCGGTAACTATGGCTACACCTTC.

The chain links TRBV15 to TRBJ2-7, with no clear D. CDR1 is LNHNV and CDR2 is YYDKDF in the germline V gene (reference sequence). CDR3 length: 13 residues. The germline V and J ends were trimmed by 1 base and 4 bases, with 8 bases remaining between them. Written as DNA, the CDR3 is TGTGCCACCAGCAGAGGGCACTTATACGAGCAGTACTTC. This codes for CATSRGHLYEQYF.